Sequencing of this TCR beta chain was carried out in a study of T cell repertoires in cytomegalovirus infection. Whole-study context: Recently described HLA-C-restricted plus well-studied HLA-B-restricted CMV epitopes were used. Indicated by public TCR beta signatures were CMV infection and matching HLA type.

Germline V gene sequence: CDR1 MNHEY, CDR2 SMNVEV (reference sequence). The CDR3 runs to 13 residues. V lost 7 bases and J 3 bases, leaving 12 bases between the germline ends. A remark on this clonotype: What it binds is not known.

TCRdb reanalysed the reads using MiXCR and keeps one entry per CDR3 protein. The sample shows some 900,000 distinct CDR3 sequences, roughly 33% of them seen only once. Study-level results: Clonotypes of TCR beta that were HLA-C-restricted and CMV-specific dominated the ex vivo response.

The source of this sequence is a human donor in good health (CMV status not recorded). Some clones in this sample may be carry-over from other donors' samples. This material consisted of cultured CD8+ T cells from PBMCs, taken from culture after CMV antigen stimulation. The genes are TRBV27 and TRBJ1-2; D possibly corresponds to TRBD1 (5 bases). The CDR3 region has the DNA TGTGCCAGCACTCCCGGGGGGTACTATGGCTACACCTTC. This translates into CASTPGGYYGYTF.